Shown below are 29 T cell receptor beta chains from a single sample sequenced in a study of T cell responses to AZD1222 COVID-19 vaccine. Clones were read by immunoSEQ multiplex PCR, and TCRdb kept only the in-frame ones, dropping some. The sample yields under 8,500 clones, around 87% seen once. The sample here was peripheral blood, taken 28 days after the second AZD1222 dose. These receptors all come from an adult who received the AZD1222 COVID-19 vaccine.

This rearrangement joins TRBV5-4 to TRBJ2-2; D may be TRBD1 or TRBD2 (5 bases each). Trimming left V 3 bases short and J 4 bases short, with 16 bases between. The germline gives CDR1 SGHNT, CDR2 YYREEE (reference sequence). The CDR3 totals 16 residues. This CDR3 reads CASSWPGTQGTGELFF. DNA for the CDR3: TGTGCCAGCAGCTGGCCCGGGACCCAAGGCACCGGGGAGCTGTTTTTT.

The gene calls are TRBV7-9 and TRBJ1-4; D is unresolved. CDR3 size: 15 residues. V lost 7 bases to trimming and J lost 6 bases, with 18 bases between them. Germline V gene lookup returns CDR1 SEHNR and CDR2 FQNEAQ (reference sequence). The CDR3: CASNSGWRVDEKLFF. The CDR3 region has the DNA TGTGCCAGCAACTCCGGGTGGAGGGTGGATGAAAAACTGTTTTTT. Complete variable domain (other parts from reference TRBV7-9 and TRBJ1-4): DTGVSQNPRHKITKRGQNVTFRCDPISEHNRLYWYRQTLGQGPEFLTYFQNEAQLEKSRLLSDRFSAERPKGSFSTLEIQRTEQGDSAMYLCASNSGWRVDEKLFFGSGTQLSVL.

The V call is TRBV7-9, the J call TRBJ1-2, with D tentatively TRBD1 (5 bases). Germline values: CDR1 SEHNR, CDR2 FQNEAQ (reference sequence). Trimming shortened V by 5 bases and J by 3 bases, and 19 bases separated the two germline ends. The CDR3 runs to 16 residues. As DNA, the CDR3 is TGTGCCAGCAGCCGCCGCTTGACAGCCCCGGACTATGGCTACACCTTC. Its translation is CASSRRLTAPDYGYTF.

The J gene is TRBJ1-5, the V gene TRBV11-2; D perhaps matches TRBD1 (5 bases). The CDR3 is made up of 14 amino acids. Germline CDR1 SGHAT, CDR2 FQNNGV. V lost 0 bases, J lost 6 bases, and 9 bases lay in between. The CDR3: CASSLDQGGQPQHF. CDR3 nucleotides: TGTGCCAGCAGCTTAGATCAGGGCGGTCAGCCCCAGCATTTT.

This clone has more than one count but fewer than ten. V gene TRBV3-1 (or the pseudogene TRBV3-2) combines with J gene TRBJ2-7, with D possibly TRBD1 on 6 matching bases. Trimming stripped 6 bases from V and 3 bases from J, with 18 bases between. Germline-derived CDR1 and CDR2 are LGHDT and YNNKEL (reference sequence). CDR3 size: 15 residues. CDR3 bases: TGTGCCAGCAGTCCACAGGGACCGTTTTTCTACGAGCAGTACTTC. Its translation: CASSPQGPFFYEQYF.

The V gene is TRBV12-3 or TRBV12-4, the J gene TRBJ2-3; D is ambiguous. This CDR3 region has 12 residues. The germline V and J ends were trimmed by 4 bases and 0 bases, with 2 bases remaining between them. The DNA for the CDR3 is TGTGCCAGCAGTTCGAGCACAGATACGCAGTATTTT. Its protein is CASSSSTDTQYF.

The gene calls are TRBV9 and TRBJ2-3; 13 nucleotides agree with TRBD2. V trimming: 3 bases; J trimming: 6 bases; junction bases outside the gene matches: 7. Per germline, CDR1 SGDLS and CDR2 YYNGEE. The CDR3 is 16 amino acids. Here the CDR3 reads CASSARTSGSSDTQYF. DNA for the CDR3: TGTGCCAGCAGCGCCAGGACTAGCGGGAGTTCCGATACGCAGTATTTT.

Only one count was recorded for this clone. The chain is built from TRBV6-5 and TRBJ1-2; 9 bases line up with TRBD1. With 4 bases clipped from V and 3 bases from J, the junction kept 3 bases outside the gene matches. CDR3 length: 14 amino acids. From germline, CDR1 is MNHEY and CDR2 SVGAGI. The DNA of the CDR3 is TGTGCCAGCAGTTTCACAGGGGGCGACTATGGCTACACCTTC. This sequence encodes CASSFTGGDYGYTF.

The chain is built from TRBV6-2 or TRBV6-3 and TRBJ1-1; D possibly corresponds to TRBD1 (5 bases). This CDR3 spans 17 amino acids. V was trimmed by 2 bases and J by 1 base, leaving 17 bases between them. Germline assignment: CDR1 MNHEY and CDR2 SVGEGT. For the CDR3, the DNA is TGTGCCAGCAGTTACCGACAGAGCCCGCCTTGGAACACTGAAGCTTTCTTT. Translation: CASSYRQSPPWNTEAFF.

This chain links TRBV18 with TRBJ1-5; 7 bases fit TRBD1. After removal of 5 bases from V and 4 bases from J, the junction contained 2 bases not matched to a gene. There are 13 residues in the CDR3. CDR1 is KGHSH, CDR2 LQKENI, per germline. This CDR3 reads CASSGTENQPQHF. The DNA of the CDR3 is TGTGCCAGCTCAGGGACAGAGAATCAGCCCCAGCATTTT.

This clone was seen a few times. V usage is TRBV19 and J usage is TRBJ1-2; tentatively, D is TRBD1 (5 bases). CDR1 and CDR2 from the germline V gene are LNHDA and SQIVND (reference sequence). The CDR3 is 14 amino acids. V shed 5 bases and J shed 4 bases, with 14 bases lying between them. For the CDR3, the DNA is TGTGCCAGTAGTCCTGGCGGGACGGTCTATGGCTACACCTTC. Translated, it gives CASSPGGTVYGYTF.

This clone has only one observation. V gene TRBV7-9 combines with J gene TRBJ2-2, with D unresolved. The germline gives CDR1 SEHNR, CDR2 FQNEAQ (reference sequence). The germline V and J ends were trimmed by 5 bases and 1 base, with 8 bases remaining between them. This CDR3 contains 14 residues. CDR3 DNA: TGTGCCAGCAGCAAGGTGATGAACACCGGGGAGCTGTTTTTT. It translates to CASSKVMNTGELFF.

This clone was observed a single time. This chain uses TRBV5-1 with TRBJ2-3, with D hard to call. This CDR3 is built from 14 residues. The germline V gene has CDR1 SGHRS and CDR2 YFSETQ. Trimming removed 0 bases at V and 0 bases at J, with 5 bases between. CDR3 DNA sequence: TGCGCCAGCAGCTTGGAAGGGAGCACAGATACGCAGTATTTT. It translates to CASSLEGSTDTQYF.

This clone showed up just once. The chain employs TRBV4-3 and TRBJ2-1; the match to TRBD2 covers 8 bases. V was clipped by 1 base and J by 1 base; unmatched bases: 6. Germline V gene sequence: CDR1 LGHNA, CDR2 YSLEER. CDR3 length: 17 amino acids. The CDR3 region is CASSQGVAGGSYNEQFF. CDR3 coding DNA: TGCGCCAGCAGCCAAGGAGTGGCGGGAGGTTCCTACAATGAGCAGTTCTTC.

The J gene is TRBJ1-3, the V gene TRBV5-1; the D is unclear. With 1 base removed from V and 0 bases from J, the gap between germline ends came to 8 bases. Germline V gene sequence: CDR1 SGHRS, CDR2 YFSETQ. This CDR3 is built from 15 residues. CDR3 DNA: TGCGCCAGCAGCTTGAACCAGAACTCTGGAAACACCATATATTTT. Translating gives CASSLNQNSGNTIYF.

V and J are TRBV28 and TRBJ1-5, with 9 bases lining up with TRBD1. The J segment lost 2 bases and the V segment lost 6 bases, leaving 2 bases of the junction unmatched. The CDR3 is 14 amino acids. The germline gives CDR1 MDHEN, CDR2 SYDVKM. The CDR3 region is CASRQGAGNQPQHF. The CDR3 coding sequence is TGTGCCAGCAGACAGGGGGCAGGCAATCAGCCCCAGCATTTT.

The chain combines TRBV18 with TRBJ2-3; TRBD2 matches at 8 bases. This CDR3 contains 17 residues. CDR1 is KGHSH and CDR2 is LQKENI in the germline V gene. The J segment lost 2 bases and the V segment lost 0 bases, leaving 7 bases of the junction unmatched. Written as DNA, the CDR3 is TGTGCCAGCTCACCACCGATACTAGCGGACATCACAGATACGCAGTATTTT. Protein product: CASSPPILADITDTQYF.

The chain employs TRBV11-2 and TRBJ2-1; no reliable D call. With 5 bases removed from V and 1 base from J, the gap between germline ends came to 9 bases. This CDR3 contains 14 residues. Germline V lookup: CDR1 SGHAT, CDR2 FQNNGV. The CDR3 protein is CASSRLGSYNEQFF. The CDR3 nucleotides read TGTGCCAGCAGCCGTCTAGGGTCCTACAATGAGCAGTTCTTC.

V gene TRBV7-2 combines with J gene TRBJ1-1, with D possibly matching TRBD1 (6 bases). The V end was cut by 4 bases, the J end by 4 bases, with 16 bases between. The CDR3 runs 15 residues. Germline V gene data show CDR1 as SGHTA and CDR2 as FQGNSA. Here the CDR3 DNA reads TGTGCCAGCAGCTCACGGGGGCGAAGGTTCACTGAAGCTTTCTTT. It specifies CASSSRGRRFTEAFF.

V gene TRBV20-1 combines with J gene TRBJ1-2, with 7 bases aligning to TRBD1. The CDR3 spans 11 residues. Germline V gene sequence: CDR1 DFQATT, CDR2 SNEGSKA (reference sequence). CDR3 nucleotide sequence: TGCAGCGCGGGACAGCCGACTGGCTACACCTTC. It specifies CSAGQPTGYTF.

The chain recombines TRBV19 with TRBJ2-5, with a tentative D call TRBD1 (6 bases). The CDR3 is 12 amino acids. Germline loops: CDR1 LNHDA, CDR2 SQIVND (reference sequence). V was shortened by 6 bases and J by 5 bases, with 10 bases between the two germline ends. The CDR3 reads CASRKGVETQYF. The CDR3 nucleotides are TGTGCCAGTAGAAAGGGGGTGGAGACCCAGTACTTC.

This clone came up once. J is TRBJ1-2 and V is TRBV28; 11 nucleotides match TRBD1. The CDR3 extends over 14 amino acids. Trimming cost V 6 bases and J 7 bases; bases outside gene matches: 7. CDR1 and CDR2 (germline): MDHEN, SYDVKM. CDR3 DNA sequence: TGTGCCAGCAGGTCGGGACAGGGGGTTTTTGGCTACACCTTC. This gives the protein CASRSGQGVFGYTF.

J is TRBJ2-3 and V is TRBV2; no clear D. CDR1 is SNHLY, CDR2 FYNNEI, per germline. This CDR3 has 14 residues. The V end was cut by 6 bases, the J end by 5 bases, with 15 bases between. The CDR3 is CASSSTRTVDTQYF. The CDR3 DNA follows: TGTGCCAGCAGCTCAACTCGAACGGTAGATACGCAGTATTTT.

The V and J genes are TRBV6-5 and TRBJ2-5, with D hard to call. The CDR3 is made up of 14 amino acids. Between the trimmed V and J ends, which lost 4 bases and 6 bases, there was a span of 15 bases. Germline values: CDR1 MNHEY, CDR2 SVGAGI. The DNA of the CDR3 is TGTGCCAGCAGTTCCACACTACGCAGGCAGACCCAGTACTTC. It specifies CASSSTLRRQTQYF.

The chain couples TRBV10-3 to TRBJ1-4, with 9 bases that match TRBD1. CDR3 length: 15 amino acids. V trimming: 2 bases; J trimming: 5 bases; junction bases outside the gene matches: 3. Germline CDR1 and CDR2: ENHRY and SYGVKD. The CDR3 region has the DNA TGTGCCATCAGTGAGGGGGGGACAGGGAATGAAAAACTGTTTTTT. It yields the protein CAISEGGTGNEKLFF.

V is TRBV7-9 and J is TRBJ2-7, with D perhaps TRBD2 (6 bases). The CDR3 covers 14 residues. CDR1 and CDR2 from the germline V gene are SEHNR and FQNEAQ (reference sequence). V was clipped by 5 bases and J by 3 bases, with 14 bases between them. CDR3 sequence: CASSLTGVNYEQYF. CDR3 sequence (DNA): TGTGCCAGCAGCCTCACGGGGGTTAACTACGAGCAGTACTTC.

CDR3 loop: CASSLASRAGGETQYF. DNA of the CDR3: TGCGCCAGCAGCTTGGCCTCCAGGGCGGGAGGTGAGACCCAGTACTTC. The chain combines TRBV5-1 with TRBJ2-5, with 8 bases fitting TRBD2. The CDR3 length is 16 residues. Unmatched junction bases numbered 9, after V lost 0 bases and J lost 5 bases. Per the germline V gene, CDR1 is SGHRS and CDR2 is YFSETQ.

V gene TRBV5-1 combines with J gene TRBJ2-5; TRBD1 agrees at 9 bases. The trim removed 3 bases at V and 2 bases at J, leaving 5 bases unmatched. The CDR3 is 15 amino acids. CDR1 is SGHRS and CDR2 is YFSETQ in the germline V gene. The CDR3 region has the DNA TGCGCCAGCAGCTCGGGACAGGGTTCGCAAGAGACCCAGTACTTC. Its protein product is CASSSGQGSQETQYF.

CDR3 in amino acids: CASSFTQGRYEQYF. The CDR3 DNA is TGTGCCAGCAGCTTCACGCAGGGCCGGTACGAGCAGTACTTC. This sequence joins TRBV11-2 and TRBJ2-7; tentatively, D is TRBD1 (5 bases). The CDR3 is 14 residues long. V was shortened by 3 bases and J by 4 bases, with 13 bases between the two germline ends. Germline-derived CDR1 and CDR2 are SGHAT and FQNNGV.